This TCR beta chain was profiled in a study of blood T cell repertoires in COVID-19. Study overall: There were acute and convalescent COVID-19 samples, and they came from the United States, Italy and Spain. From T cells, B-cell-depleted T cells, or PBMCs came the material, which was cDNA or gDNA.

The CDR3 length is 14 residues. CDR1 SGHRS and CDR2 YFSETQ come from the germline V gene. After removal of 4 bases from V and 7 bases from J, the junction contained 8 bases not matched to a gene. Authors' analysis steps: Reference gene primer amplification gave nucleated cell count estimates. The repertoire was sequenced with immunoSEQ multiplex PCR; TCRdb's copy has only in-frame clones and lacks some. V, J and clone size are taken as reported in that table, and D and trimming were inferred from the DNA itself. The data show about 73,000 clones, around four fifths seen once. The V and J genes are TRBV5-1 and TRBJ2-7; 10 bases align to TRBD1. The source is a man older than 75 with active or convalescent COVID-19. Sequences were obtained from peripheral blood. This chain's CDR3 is CASSLGQGGKEQYF. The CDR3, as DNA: TGCGCCAGCAGCCTTGGACAGGGGGGGAAGGAGCAGTACTTC. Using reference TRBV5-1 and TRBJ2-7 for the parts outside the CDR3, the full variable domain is KAGVTQTPRYLIKTRGQQVTLSCSPISGHRSVSWYQQTPGQGLQFLFEYFSETQRNKGNFPGRFSGRQFSNSRSEMNVSTLELGDSALYLCASSLGQGGKEQYFGPGTRLTVT.